The rows below give T cell receptor beta chains drawn from one sample of a study of CD8 T cells in ankylosing spondylitis. TCRdb processed the 5' RACE reads anew with MiXCR; each CDR3 protein has one entry. Of 290,000 or so distinct CDR3 sequences listed, roughly 20% are singletons. Sample: blood, either unsorted or a sorted T cell fraction (not recorded which). The receptor source for this set is a female donor with ankylosing spondylitis or in good health (not recorded which). CDR3s include the opening cysteine and the closing phenylalanine or tryptophan.

>TRBJ2-3|TRBV18
CASSPQGTDTQYF
>TRBJ2-2|TRBV6-2/TRBV6-3
CASRPDLNTGELFF
>TRBJ2-1|TRBV10-3
CACRGTEVGEQFF
>TRBJ1-5|TRBV7-2
CASSDRGGQPQHF
>TRBJ1-1|TRBV20-1
CSARDRLMNTEAFF
>TRBJ2-3|TRBV9
CASSVWNEATDTQYF
>TRBJ2-3|TRBV12-3/TRBV12-4
CASSLVGLAGAGDTQYF
>TRBJ2-5|TRBV12-3/TRBV12-4
CASSLAGPQETQYF
>TRBJ2-5|TRBV20-1
CSARIPAGEETQYF
>TRBJ2-1|TRBV27
CASRKTGAYSNEQFF
>TRBJ2-7|TRBV15
CATSRDREGYEQYF
>TRBJ1-1|TRBV9
CASSVGTGWNTEAFF
>TRBJ1-2|TRBV11-2
CASSLAGGGYGYTF
>TRBJ2-5|TRBV29-1
CSVAMGAGETQYF
>TRBJ1-1|TRBV12-3/TRBV12-4
CASSLRGPQGTEAFF
>TRBJ1-5|TRBV5-5
CASSWGLYSNQPQHF
>TRBJ1-2|TRBV29-1
CSVEDGGVTRGYGYTF
>TRBJ1-6|TRBV6-5
CASSYDGQSNSPLHF
>TRBJ2-7|TRBV18
CASSPDTPAQYF
>TRBJ2-2|TRBV9
CASSVMTGANTGELFF
>TRBJ2-1|TRBV25-1
CASSDPRTSINEQFF
>TRBJ2-7|TRBV7-2
CASSSTRAPYEQYF
>TRBJ2-3|TRBV7-6
CASSLVPSGRWTDTQYF